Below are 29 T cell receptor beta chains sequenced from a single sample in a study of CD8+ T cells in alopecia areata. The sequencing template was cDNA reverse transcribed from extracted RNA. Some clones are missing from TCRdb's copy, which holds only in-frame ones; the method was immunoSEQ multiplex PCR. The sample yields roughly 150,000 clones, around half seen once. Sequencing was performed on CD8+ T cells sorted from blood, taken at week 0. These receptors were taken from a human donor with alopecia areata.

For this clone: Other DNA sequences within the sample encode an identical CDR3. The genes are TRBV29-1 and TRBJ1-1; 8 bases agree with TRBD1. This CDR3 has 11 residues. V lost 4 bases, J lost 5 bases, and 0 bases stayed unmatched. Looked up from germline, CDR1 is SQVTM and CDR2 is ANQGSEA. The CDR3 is CSVGTGTEAFF. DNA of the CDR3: TGCAGCGTTGGGACAGGGACTGAAGCTTTCTTT.

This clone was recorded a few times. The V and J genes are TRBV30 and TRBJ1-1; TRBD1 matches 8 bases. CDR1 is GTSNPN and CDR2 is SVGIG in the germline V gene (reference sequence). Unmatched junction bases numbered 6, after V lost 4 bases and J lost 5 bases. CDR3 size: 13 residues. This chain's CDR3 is CAWTTTGETEAFF. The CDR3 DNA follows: TGTGCCTGGACCACGACAGGGGAGACTGAAGCTTTCTTT.

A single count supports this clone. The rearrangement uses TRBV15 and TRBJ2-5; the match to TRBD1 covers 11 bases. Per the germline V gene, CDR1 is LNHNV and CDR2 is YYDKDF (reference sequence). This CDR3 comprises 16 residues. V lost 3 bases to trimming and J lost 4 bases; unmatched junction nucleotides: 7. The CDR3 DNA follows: TGTGCCACCAGCAGCGGGACAGGGGGAGGACGAGAGACCCAGTACTTC. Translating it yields CATSSGTGGGRETQYF.

The DNA for the CDR3 is TGTGCCAGCAGCTTAGCTGGGACAGGGGACACCTACGAGCAGTACTTC. It is translated as CASSLAGTGDTYEQYF. The chain couples TRBV7-8 to TRBJ2-7; 10 positions match TRBD1. Per the germline V gene, CDR1 is SGHVS and CDR2 is FQNEAQ. This CDR3 comprises 16 residues. Trimming removed 0 bases from V and 2 bases from J; junction bases left unmatched: 4.

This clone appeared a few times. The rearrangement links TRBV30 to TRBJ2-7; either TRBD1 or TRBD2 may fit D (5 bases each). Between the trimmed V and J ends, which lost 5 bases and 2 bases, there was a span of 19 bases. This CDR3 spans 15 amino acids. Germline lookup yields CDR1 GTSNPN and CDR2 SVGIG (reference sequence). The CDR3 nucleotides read TGTGCCTGGGAGCCTGGGGCAGGGAGTCCCTACGAGCAGTACTTC. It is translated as CAWEPGAGSPYEQYF.

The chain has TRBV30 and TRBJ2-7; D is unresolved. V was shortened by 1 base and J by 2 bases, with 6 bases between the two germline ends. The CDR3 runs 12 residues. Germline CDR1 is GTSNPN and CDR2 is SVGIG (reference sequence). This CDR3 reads CAWSGTAYEQYF. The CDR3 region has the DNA TGTGCCTGGAGTGGGACGGCCTACGAGCAGTACTTC.

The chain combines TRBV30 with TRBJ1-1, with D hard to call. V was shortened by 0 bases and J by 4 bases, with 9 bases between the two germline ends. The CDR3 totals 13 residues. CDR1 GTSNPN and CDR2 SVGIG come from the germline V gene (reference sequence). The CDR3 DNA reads TGTGCCTGGAGTGTAGGGCAGGCCACTGAAGCTTTCTTT. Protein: CAWSVGQATEAFF.

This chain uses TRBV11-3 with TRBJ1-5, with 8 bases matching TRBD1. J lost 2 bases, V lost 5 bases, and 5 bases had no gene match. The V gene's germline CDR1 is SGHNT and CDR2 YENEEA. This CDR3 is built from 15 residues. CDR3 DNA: TGTGCCAGCAGCATCGGGACAGGCGGCAATCAGCCCCAGCATTTT. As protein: CASSIGTGGNQPQHF. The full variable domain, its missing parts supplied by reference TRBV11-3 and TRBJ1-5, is EAGVVQSPRYKIIEKKQPVAFWCNPISGHNTLYWYLQNLGQGPELLIRYENEEAVDDSQLPKDRFSAERLKGVDSTLKIQPAELGDSAVYLCASSIGTGGNQPQHFGDGTRLSIL.

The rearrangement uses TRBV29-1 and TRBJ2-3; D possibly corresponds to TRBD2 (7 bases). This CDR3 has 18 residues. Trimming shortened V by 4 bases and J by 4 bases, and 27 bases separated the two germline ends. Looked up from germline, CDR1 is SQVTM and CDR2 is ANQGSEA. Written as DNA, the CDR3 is TGCAGCGTTGGGCGGGAGATAGGAGGGGGGGCCGGTCCAGATACGCAGTATTTT. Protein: CSVGREIGGGAGPDTQYF.

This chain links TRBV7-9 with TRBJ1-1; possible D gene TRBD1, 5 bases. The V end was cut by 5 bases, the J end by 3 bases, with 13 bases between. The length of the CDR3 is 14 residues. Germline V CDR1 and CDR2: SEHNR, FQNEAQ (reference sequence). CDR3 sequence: CASSRTSGDTEAFF. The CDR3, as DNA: TGTGCCAGCAGCCGGACATCGGGGGACACTGAAGCTTTCTTT.

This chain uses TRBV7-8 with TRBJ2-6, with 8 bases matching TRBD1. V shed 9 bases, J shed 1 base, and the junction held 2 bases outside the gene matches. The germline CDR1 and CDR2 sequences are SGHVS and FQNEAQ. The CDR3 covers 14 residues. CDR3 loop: CASRTGSGANVLTF. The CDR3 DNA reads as TGTGCCAGTAGGACAGGGTCTGGGGCCAACGTCCTGACTTTC. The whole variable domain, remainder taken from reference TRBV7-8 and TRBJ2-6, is GAGVSQSPRYKVAKRGQDVALRCDPISGHVSLFWYQQALGQGPEFLTYFQNEAQLDKSGLPSDRFFAERPEGSVSTLKIQRTQQEDSAVYLCASRTGSGANVLTFGAGSRLTVL.

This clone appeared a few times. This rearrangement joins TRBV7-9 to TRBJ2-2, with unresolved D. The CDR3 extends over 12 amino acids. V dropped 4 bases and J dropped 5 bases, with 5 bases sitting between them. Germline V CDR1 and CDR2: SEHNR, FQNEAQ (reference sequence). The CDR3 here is CASSSRTGELFF. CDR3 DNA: TGTGCCAGCAGCTCAAGGACCGGGGAGCTGTTTTTT.

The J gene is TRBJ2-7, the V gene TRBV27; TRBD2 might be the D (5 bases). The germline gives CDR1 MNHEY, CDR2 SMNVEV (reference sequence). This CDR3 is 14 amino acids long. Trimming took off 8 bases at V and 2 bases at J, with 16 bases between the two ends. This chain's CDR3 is CASATRRSTYEQYF. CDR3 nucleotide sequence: TGTGCCAGCGCTACGAGGAGGTCAACCTACGAGCAGTACTTC.

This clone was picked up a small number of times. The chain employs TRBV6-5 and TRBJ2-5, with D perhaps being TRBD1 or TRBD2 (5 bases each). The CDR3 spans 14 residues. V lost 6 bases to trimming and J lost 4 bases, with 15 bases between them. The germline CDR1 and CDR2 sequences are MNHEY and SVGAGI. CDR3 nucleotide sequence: TGTGCCAGCAGCGGGACCCTGGACGTAGAGACCCAGTACTTC. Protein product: CASSGTLDVETQYF.

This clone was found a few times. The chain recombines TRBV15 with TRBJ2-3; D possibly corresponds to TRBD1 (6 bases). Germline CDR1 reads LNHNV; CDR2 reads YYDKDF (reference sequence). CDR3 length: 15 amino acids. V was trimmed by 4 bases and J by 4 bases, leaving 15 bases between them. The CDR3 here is CATSIASGVPDTQYF. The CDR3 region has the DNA TGTGCCACCAGCATCGCCTCAGGGGTCCCAGATACGCAGTATTTT.

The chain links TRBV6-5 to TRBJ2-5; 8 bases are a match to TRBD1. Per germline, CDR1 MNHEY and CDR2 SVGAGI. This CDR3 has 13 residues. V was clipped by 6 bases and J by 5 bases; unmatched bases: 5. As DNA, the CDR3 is TGTGCCAGCAGGTGGACAGGGTGGGAGACCCAGTACTTC. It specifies CASRWTGWETQYF.

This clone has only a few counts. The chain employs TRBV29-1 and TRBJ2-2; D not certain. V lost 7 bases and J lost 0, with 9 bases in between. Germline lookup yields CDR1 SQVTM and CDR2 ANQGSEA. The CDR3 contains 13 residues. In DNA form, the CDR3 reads TGCAGCGGTCGAGTCGCGAACACCGGGGAGCTGTTTTTT. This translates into CSGRVANTGELFF.

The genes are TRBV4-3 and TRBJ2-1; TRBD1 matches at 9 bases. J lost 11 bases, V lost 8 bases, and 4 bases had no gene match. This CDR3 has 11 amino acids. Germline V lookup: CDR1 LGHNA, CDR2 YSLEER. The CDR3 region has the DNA TGCGCCAGCGGACAGGGGTGGAAGCAGTTCTTC. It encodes CASGQGWKQFF.

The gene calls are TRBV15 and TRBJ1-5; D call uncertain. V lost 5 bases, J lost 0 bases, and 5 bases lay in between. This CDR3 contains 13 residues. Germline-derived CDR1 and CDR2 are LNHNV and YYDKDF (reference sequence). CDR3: CATSPYSNQPQHF. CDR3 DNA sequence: TGTGCCACCAGCCCTTATAGCAATCAGCCCCAGCATTTT.

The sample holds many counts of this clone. CDR3 DNA sequence: TGTGCCAGCAGCCCCGTTTTAGGCCCCTTATACAATGAGCAGTTCTTC. Its translation: CASSPVLGPLYNEQFF. V and J are TRBV11-2 and TRBJ2-1; D ambiguous. The CDR3 extends over 16 amino acids. V lost 5 bases, J lost 4 bases, and 18 bases lay in between. CDR1 SGHAT and CDR2 FQNNGV come from the germline V gene.

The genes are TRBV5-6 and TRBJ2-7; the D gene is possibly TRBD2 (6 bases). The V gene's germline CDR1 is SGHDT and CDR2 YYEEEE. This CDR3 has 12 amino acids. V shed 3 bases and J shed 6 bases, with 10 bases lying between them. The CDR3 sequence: CASSWAGSEQYF. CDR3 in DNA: TGTGCCAGCAGCTGGGCGGGGTCCGAGCAGTACTTC.

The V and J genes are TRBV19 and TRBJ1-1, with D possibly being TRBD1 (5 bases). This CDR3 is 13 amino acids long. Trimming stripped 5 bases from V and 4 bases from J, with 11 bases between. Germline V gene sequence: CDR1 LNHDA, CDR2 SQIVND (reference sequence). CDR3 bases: TGTGCCAGTAGTCCTGGGGCGACCACTGAAGCTTTCTTT. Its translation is CASSPGATTEAFF.

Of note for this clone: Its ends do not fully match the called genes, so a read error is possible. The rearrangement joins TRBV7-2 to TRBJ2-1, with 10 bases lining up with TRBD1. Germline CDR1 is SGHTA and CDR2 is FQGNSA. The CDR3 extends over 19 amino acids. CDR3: CARSSRWDRGQSGHNEQFF. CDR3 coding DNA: TGTGCCAGAAGCTCACGGTGGGACAGGGGACAAAGCGGGCACAATGAGCAGTTCTTC.

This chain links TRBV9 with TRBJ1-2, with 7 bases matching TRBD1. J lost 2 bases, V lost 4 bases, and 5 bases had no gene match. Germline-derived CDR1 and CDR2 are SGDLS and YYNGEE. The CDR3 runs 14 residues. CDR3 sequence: CASSLGRGNYGYTF. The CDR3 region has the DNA TGTGCCAGCAGCCTTGGCAGGGGGAACTATGGCTACACCTTC.

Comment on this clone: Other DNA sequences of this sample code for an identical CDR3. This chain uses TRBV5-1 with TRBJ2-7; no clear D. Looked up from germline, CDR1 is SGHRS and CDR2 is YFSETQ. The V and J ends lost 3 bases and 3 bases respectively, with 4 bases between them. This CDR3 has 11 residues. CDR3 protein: CASSSSYEQYF. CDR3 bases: TGCGCCAGCAGCTCAAGCTACGAGCAGTACTTC.

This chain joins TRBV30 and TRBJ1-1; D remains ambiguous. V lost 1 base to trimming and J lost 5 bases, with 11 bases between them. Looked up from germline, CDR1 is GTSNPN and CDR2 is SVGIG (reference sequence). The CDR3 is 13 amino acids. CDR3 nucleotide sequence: TGTGCCTGGAGTGCTTACATGGCGACTGAAGCTTTCTTT. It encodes CAWSAYMATEAFF. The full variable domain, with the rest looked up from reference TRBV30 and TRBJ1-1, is SQTIHQWPATLVQPVGSPLSLECTVEGTSNPNLYWYRQAAGRGLQLLFYSVGIGQISSEVPQNLSASRPQDRQFILSSKKLLLSDSGFYLCAWSAYMATEAFFGQGTRLTVV.

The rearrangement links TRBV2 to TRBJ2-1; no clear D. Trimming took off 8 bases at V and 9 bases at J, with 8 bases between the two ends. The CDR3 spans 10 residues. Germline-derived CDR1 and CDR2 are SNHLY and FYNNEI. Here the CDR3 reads CASRAVEQFF. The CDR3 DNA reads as TGTGCCAGCCGGGCGGTTGAGCAGTTCTTC.

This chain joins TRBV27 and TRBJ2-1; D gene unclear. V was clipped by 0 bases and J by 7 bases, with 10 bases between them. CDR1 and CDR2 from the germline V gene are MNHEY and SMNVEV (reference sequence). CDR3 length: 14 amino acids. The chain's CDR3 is CASSLSRSRNEQFF. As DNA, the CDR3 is TGTGCCAGCAGTTTATCCCGTAGCAGGAATGAGCAGTTCTTC.

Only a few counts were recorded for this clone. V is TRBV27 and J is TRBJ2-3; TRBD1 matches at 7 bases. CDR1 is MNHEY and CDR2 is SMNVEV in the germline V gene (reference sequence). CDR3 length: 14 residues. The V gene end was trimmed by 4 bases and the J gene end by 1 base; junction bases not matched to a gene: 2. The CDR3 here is CASSYRGGTDTQYF. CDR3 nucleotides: TGTGCCAGCAGTTACAGGGGCGGCACAGATACGCAGTATTTT.